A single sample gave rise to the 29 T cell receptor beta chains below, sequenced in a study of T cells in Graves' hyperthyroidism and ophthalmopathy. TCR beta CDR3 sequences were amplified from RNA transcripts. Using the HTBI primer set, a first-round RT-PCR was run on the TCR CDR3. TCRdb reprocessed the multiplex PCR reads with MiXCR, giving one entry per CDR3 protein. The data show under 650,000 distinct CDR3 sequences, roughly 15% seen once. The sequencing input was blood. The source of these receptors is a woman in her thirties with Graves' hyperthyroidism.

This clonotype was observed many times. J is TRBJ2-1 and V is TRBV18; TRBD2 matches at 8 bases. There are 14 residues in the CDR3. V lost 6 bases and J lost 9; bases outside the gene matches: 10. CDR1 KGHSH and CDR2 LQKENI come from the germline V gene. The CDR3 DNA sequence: TGTGCCAGCTCGCTCAGCGGGAGCGGAGCTGAGCAGTTCTTC. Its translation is CASSLSGSGAEQFF.

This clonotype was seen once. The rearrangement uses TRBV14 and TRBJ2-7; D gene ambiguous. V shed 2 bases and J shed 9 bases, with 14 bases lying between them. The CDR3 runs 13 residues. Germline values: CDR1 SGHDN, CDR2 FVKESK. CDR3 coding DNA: TGTGCCAGCAGCCAATACTCTACTTCAGGGCAGTACTTC. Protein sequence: CASSQYSTSGQYF.

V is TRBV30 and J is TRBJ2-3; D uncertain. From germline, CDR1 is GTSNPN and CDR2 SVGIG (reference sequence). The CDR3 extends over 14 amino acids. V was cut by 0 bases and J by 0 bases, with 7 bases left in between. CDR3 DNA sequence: TGTGCCTGGAGTGTAAGGGAAAGCACAGATACGCAGTATTTT. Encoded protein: CAWSVRESTDTQYF.

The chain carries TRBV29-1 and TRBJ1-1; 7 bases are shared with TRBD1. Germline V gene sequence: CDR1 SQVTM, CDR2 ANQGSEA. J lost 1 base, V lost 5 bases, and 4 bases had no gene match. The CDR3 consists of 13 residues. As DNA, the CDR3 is TGCAGCGTTAGACAGGGCAAGAACACTGAAGCTTTCTTT. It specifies CSVRQGKNTEAFF. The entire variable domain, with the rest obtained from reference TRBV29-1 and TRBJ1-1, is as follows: SAVISQKPSRDICQRGTSLTIQCQVDSQVTMMFWYRQQPGQSLTLIATANQGSEATYESGFVIDKFPISRPNLTFSTLTVSNMSPEDSSIYLCSVRQGKNTEAFFGQGTRLTVV.

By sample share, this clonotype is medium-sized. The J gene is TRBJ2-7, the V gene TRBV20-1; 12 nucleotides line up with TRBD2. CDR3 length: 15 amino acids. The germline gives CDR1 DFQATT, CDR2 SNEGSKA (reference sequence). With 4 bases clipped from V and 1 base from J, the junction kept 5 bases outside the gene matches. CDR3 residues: CSATGTSGRSYEQYF. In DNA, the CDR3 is TGCAGTGCTACCGGAACTAGCGGGAGGTCCTACGAGCAGTACTTC.

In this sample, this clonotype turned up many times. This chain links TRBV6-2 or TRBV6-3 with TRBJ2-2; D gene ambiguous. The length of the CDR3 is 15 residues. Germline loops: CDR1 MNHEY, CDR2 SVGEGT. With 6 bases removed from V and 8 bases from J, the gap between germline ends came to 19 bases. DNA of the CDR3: TGTGCCAGCAGGCAACACAGACTTGAAGGAGGGGAGCTGTTTTTT. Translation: CASRQHRLEGGELFF.

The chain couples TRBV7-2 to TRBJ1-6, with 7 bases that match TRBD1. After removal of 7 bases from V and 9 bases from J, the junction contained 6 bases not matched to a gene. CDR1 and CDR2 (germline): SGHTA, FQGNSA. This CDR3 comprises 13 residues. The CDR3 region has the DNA TGTGCCAGCACAGGGACAGATGGTTCACCCCTCCACTTT. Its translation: CASTGTDGSPLHF.

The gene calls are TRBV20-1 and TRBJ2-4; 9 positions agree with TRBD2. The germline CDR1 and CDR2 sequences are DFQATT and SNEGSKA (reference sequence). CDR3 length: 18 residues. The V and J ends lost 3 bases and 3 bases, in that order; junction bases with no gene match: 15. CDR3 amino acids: CSASPMWSGRRGKNIQYF. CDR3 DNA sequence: TGCAGTGCTAGCCCCATGTGGAGCGGGAGGAGGGGCAAAAACATTCAGTACTTC.

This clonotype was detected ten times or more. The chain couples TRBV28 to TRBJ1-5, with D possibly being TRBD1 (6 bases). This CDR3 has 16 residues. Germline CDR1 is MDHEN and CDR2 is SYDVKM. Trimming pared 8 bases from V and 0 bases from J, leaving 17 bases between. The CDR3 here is CASRTGTRNSNQPQHF. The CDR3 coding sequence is TGTGCCAGCCGAACCGGGACACGAAATAGCAATCAGCCCCAGCATTTT. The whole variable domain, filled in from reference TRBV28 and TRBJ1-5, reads DVKVTQSSRYLVKRTGEKVFLECVQDMDHENMFWYRQDPGLGLRLIYFSYDVKMKEKGDIPEGYSVSREKKERFSLILESASTNQTSMYLCASRTGTRNSNQPQHFGDGTRLSIL.

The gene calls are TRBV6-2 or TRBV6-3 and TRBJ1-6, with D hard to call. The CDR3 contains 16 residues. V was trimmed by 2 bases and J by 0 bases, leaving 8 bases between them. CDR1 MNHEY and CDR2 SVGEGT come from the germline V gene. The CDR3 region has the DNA TGTGCCAGCAGTTACGGGCAAAACTCCTATAATTCACCCCTCCACTTT. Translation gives CASSYGQNSYNSPLHF.

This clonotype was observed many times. The CDR3 here is CASGGGLAGGAYEQYF. The CDR3 coding sequence is TGTGCCAGCGGTGGCGGATTGGCGGGAGGAGCCTACGAGCAGTACTTC. The chain is built from TRBV13 and TRBJ2-7; 8 bases agree with TRBD2. CDR3 size: 16 residues. Trimming took 8 bases from V and 2 from J; bases not matched to a gene: 14. Germline V gene sequence: CDR1 PRHDT, CDR2 FYEKMQ (reference sequence).

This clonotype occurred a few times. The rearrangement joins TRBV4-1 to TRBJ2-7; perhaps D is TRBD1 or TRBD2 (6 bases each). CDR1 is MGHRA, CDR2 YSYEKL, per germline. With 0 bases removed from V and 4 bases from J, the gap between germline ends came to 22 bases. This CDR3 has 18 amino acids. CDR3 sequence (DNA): TGCGCCAGCAGCCAAGATCTCGGGGGCTCCACCTTGGGATACGAGCAGTACTTC. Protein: CASSQDLGGSTLGYEQYF.

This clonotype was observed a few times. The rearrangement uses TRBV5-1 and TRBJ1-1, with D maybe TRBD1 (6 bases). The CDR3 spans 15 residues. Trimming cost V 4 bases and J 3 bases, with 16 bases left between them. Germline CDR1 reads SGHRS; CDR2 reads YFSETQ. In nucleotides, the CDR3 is TGCGCCAGCAGCCCTTTCAACAGGGAGGACACTGAAGCTTTCTTT. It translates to CASSPFNREDTEAFF.

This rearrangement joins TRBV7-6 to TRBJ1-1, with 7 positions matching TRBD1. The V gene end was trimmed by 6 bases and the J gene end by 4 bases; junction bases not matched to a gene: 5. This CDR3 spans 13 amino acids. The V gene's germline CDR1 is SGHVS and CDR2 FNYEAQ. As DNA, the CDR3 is TGTGCCAGCAGGTTACACAGGGGCACTGAAGCTTTCTTT. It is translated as CASRLHRGTEAFF.

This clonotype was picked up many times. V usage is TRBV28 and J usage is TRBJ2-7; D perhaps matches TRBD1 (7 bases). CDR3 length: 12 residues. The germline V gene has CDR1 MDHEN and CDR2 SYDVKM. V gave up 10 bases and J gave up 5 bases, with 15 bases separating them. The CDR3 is CATAQGRNEQYF. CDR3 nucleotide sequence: TGTGCCACCGCACAGGGGAGGAACGAGCAGTACTTC. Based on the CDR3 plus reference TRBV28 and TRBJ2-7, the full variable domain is DVKVTQSSRYLVKRTGEKVFLECVQDMDHENMFWYRQDPGLGLRLIYFSYDVKMKEKGDIPEGYSVSREKKERFSLILESASTNQTSMYLCATAQGRNEQYFGPGTRLTVT.

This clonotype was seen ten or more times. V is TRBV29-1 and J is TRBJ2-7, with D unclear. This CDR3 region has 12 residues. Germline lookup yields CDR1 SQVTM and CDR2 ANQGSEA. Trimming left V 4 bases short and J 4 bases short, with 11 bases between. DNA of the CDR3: TGCAGCGTTGGTGAAAACCGATACGAGCAGTACTTC. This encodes CSVGENRYEQYF.

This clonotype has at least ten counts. CDR3 coding DNA: TGTGCCATCAGTGGCGGCTATAGCAATCAGCCCCAGCATTTT. It codes for CAISGGYSNQPQHF. The chain links TRBV10-3 to TRBJ1-5; D is unclear. V shed 4 bases and J shed 0 bases, with 7 bases lying between them. This CDR3 spans 14 amino acids. Germline lookup yields CDR1 ENHRY and CDR2 SYGVKD.

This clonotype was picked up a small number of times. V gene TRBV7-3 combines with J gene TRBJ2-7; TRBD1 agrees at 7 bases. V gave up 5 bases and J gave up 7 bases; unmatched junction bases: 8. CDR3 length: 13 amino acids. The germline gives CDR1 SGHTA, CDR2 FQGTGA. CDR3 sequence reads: CASSIDRVEEQYF. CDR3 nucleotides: TGTGCCAGCAGCATCGACAGGGTGGAGGAGCAGTACTTC. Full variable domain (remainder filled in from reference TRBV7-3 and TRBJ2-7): GAGVSQTPSNKVTEKGKYVELRCDPISGHTALYWYRQSLGQGPEFLIYFQGTGAADDSGLPNDRFFAVRPEGSVSTLKIQRTERGDSAVYLCASSIDRVEEQYFGPGTRLTVT.

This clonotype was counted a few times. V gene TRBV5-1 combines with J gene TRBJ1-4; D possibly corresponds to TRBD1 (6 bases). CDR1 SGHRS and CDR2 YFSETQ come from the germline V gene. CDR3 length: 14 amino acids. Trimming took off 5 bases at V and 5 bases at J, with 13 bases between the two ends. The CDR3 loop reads CASSPGTQNEKLFF. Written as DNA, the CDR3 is TGCGCCAGCAGTCCCGGGACACAGAATGAAAAACTGTTTTTT.

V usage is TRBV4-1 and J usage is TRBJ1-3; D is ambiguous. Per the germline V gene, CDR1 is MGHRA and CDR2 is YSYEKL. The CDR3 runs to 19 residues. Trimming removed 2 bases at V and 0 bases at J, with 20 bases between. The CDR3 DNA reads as TGCGCCAGCAGCCAATACAGCGCTATTCCATTCCTCTCTGGAAACACCATATATTTT. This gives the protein CASSQYSAIPFLSGNTIYF.

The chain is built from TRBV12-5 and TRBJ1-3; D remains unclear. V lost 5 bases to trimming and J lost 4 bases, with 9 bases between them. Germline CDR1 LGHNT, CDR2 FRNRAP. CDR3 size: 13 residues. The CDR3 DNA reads TGTGCTAGTGGTCGTTCAGGAGGAAACACCATATATTTT. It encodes CASGRSGGNTIYF.

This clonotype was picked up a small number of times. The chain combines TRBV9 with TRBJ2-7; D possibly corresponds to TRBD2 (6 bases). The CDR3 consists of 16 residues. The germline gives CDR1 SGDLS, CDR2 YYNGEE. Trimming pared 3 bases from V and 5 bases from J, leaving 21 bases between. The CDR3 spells CASSAQTTVWGDEQYF. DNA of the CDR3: TGTGCCAGCAGCGCTCAGACTACTGTTTGGGGGGACGAGCAGTACTTC.

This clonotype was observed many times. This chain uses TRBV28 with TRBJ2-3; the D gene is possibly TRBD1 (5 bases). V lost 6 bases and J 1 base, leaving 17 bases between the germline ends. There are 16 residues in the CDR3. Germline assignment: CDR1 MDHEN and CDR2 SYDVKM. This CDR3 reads CASSSNILGGTDTQYF. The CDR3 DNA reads TGTGCCAGCAGCTCTAACATCCTAGGGGGCACAGATACGCAGTATTTT.

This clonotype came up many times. CDR3 loop: CASSLLSGRATYEQYF. The CDR3 bases are TGTGCCAGCAGTTTACTTAGCGGGAGGGCCACCTACGAGCAGTACTTC. V gene TRBV28 combines with J gene TRBJ2-7; 11 bases fit TRBD2. The J segment lost 2 bases and the V segment lost 2 bases, leaving 5 bases of the junction unmatched. Germline V gene sequence: CDR1 MDHEN, CDR2 SYDVKM. This CDR3 contains 16 residues.

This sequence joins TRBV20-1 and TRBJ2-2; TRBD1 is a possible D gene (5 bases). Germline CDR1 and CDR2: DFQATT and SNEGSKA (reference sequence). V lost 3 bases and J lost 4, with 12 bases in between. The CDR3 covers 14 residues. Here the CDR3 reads CSASLSRVTGELFF. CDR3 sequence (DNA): TGCAGTGCTAGTCTGTCCAGGGTCACCGGGGAGCTGTTTTTT.

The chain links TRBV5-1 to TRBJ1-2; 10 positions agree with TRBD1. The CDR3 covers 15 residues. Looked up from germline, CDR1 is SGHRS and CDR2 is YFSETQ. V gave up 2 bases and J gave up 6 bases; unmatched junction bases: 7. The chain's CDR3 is CASSFSGTGAHGYTF. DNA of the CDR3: TGCGCCAGCAGCTTCTCAGGGACAGGGGCCCATGGCTACACCTTC. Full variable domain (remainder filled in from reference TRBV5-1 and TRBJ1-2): KAGVTQTPRYLIKTRGQQVTLSCSPISGHRSVSWYQQTPGQGLQFLFEYFSETQRNKGNFPGRFSGRQFSNSRSEMNVSTLELGDSALYLCASSFSGTGAHGYTFGSGTRLTVV.

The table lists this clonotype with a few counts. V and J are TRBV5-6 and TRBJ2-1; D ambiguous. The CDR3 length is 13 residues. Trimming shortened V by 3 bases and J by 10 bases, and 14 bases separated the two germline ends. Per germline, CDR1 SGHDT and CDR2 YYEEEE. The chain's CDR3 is CASSSMSIGEQFF. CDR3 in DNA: TGTGCCAGCAGCTCGATGTCCATAGGCGAGCAGTTCTTC. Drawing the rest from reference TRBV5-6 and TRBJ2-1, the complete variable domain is DAGVTQSPTHLIKTRGQQVTLRCSPKSGHDTVSWYQQALGQGPQFIFQYYEEEERQRGNFPDRFSGHQFPNYSSELNVNALLLGDSALYLCASSSMSIGEQFFGPGTRLTVL.

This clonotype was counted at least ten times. The CDR3 reads CSVLEGYEQYF. The CDR3, as DNA: TGCAGCGTTCTGGAGGGTTACGAGCAGTACTTC. The chain combines TRBV29-1 with TRBJ2-7; D may be TRBD2 (6 bases). The ends were cut back, 5 bases at V and 4 bases at J, with 9 bases in the middle. This CDR3 is built from 11 residues. Germline loops: CDR1 SQVTM, CDR2 ANQGSEA.

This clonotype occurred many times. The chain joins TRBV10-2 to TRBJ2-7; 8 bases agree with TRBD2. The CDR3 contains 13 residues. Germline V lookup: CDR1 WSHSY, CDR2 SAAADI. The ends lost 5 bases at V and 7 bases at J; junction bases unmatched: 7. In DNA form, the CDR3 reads TGCGCCAGCAGTCCGGGACTAGAGAGAGAGCAGTACTTC. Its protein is CASSPGLEREQYF.